Listed here are 23 T cell receptor beta chains from one sample, sequenced in a study of OX40 agonist ivuxolimab in advanced cancers. Sequenced by immunoSEQ multiplex PCR; TCRdb stores in-frame clones only, minus some. Of almost 70,000 clones detected, about three quarters appear once; the ten largest clones hold over 2%. The specimen was CD4+ or CD8+ T cells sorted from blood, collected in a trial of the OX40 agonist ivuxolimab. The receptors were gathered from an adult with an advanced solid tumor such as melanoma, head and neck, liver or kidney cancer.

The CDR3 reads CASSWTGTSSYNEQFF. CDR3 DNA: TGTGCCAGCAGTTGGACCGGGACTAGCTCCTACAATGAGCAGTTCTTC. The chain has TRBV7-2 and TRBJ2-1; 8 bases match TRBD2. Trimming at V came to 6 bases and at J to 0 bases, leaving 7 bases not matched to a gene. Looked up from germline, CDR1 is SGHTA and CDR2 is FQGNSA. This CDR3 has 16 residues. Full variable domain (remainder filled in from reference TRBV7-2 and TRBJ2-1): GAGVSQSPSNKVTEKGKDVELRCDPISGHTALYWYRQSLGQGLEFLIYFQGNSAPDKSGLPSDRFSAERTGGSVSTLTIQRTQQEDSAVYLCASSWTGTSSYNEQFFGPGTRLTVL.

The gene calls are TRBV27 and TRBJ2-7; 10 bases fit TRBD1. Germline values: CDR1 MNHEY, CDR2 SMNVEV (reference sequence). V shed 2 bases and J 2 bases; nucleotides not matched to a gene: 6. The CDR3 extends over 16 amino acids. The DNA of the CDR3 is TGTGCCAGCAGTTTAAAGGGACAGGGGCCTACCTACGAGCAGTACTTC. This encodes CASSLKGQGPTYEQYF.

The rearrangement joins TRBV9 to TRBJ1-3; D is unresolved. CDR3 length equals 14 residues. Germline values: CDR1 SGDLS, CDR2 YYNGEE. V was shortened by 0 bases and J by 0 bases, with 4 bases between the two germline ends. CDR3: CASSVAGSGNTIYF. The CDR3 coding sequence is TGTGCCAGCAGCGTAGCAGGCTCTGGAAACACCATATATTTT.

The rearrangement uses TRBV5-1 and TRBJ2-7, with D possibly called TRBD1 or TRBD2 (5 bases each). The CDR3 loop spans 15 amino acids. The germline V and J ends were trimmed by 4 bases and 2 bases, with 16 bases remaining between them. Germline CDR1 reads SGHRS; CDR2 reads YFSETQ. CDR3 amino acids: CASSLQGQGAYEQYF. The CDR3 region has the DNA TGCGCCAGCAGCCTCCAGGGTCAGGGAGCCTACGAGCAGTACTTC.

The genes are TRBV6-1 and TRBJ2-1, with 9 bases that match TRBD2. Looked up from germline, CDR1 is MNHNS and CDR2 is SASEGT. The CDR3 is made up of 14 amino acids. With V trimmed by 7 bases and J by 4 bases, 5 bases remained unmatched. The CDR3 sequence: CASIRLAEYNEQFF. The CDR3 region has the DNA TGTGCCAGCATTCGACTAGCGGAATACAATGAGCAGTTCTTC.

Written as DNA, the CDR3 is TGTGCCAGCAGCTTAAGCGGGGACAGGGCCTACGAGCAGTACTTC. It is translated as CASSLSGDRAYEQYF. The chain carries TRBV7-3 and TRBJ2-7, with 9 bases identical to TRBD1. V was clipped by 1 base and J by 2 bases; unmatched bases: 3. In germline, CDR1 is SGHTA, CDR2 FQGTGA. This CDR3 is 15 amino acids long.

This chain connects TRBV5-4 to TRBJ2-5; 10 bases are a match to TRBD1. Germline V gives CDR1 SGHNT, CDR2 YYREEE (reference sequence). The CDR3 is 14 amino acids. The V segment lost 4 bases and the J segment 5 bases; nucleotides outside the gene matches: 5. CDR3 residues: CASSIGQGVETQYF. CDR3 coding DNA: TGTGCCAGCAGCATCGGACAGGGGGTTGAGACCCAGTACTTC.

The V call is TRBV5-1, the J call TRBJ1-1; maybe TRBD1 (5 bases). The CDR3 extends over 16 amino acids. Germline V CDR1 and CDR2: SGHRS, YFSETQ. V lost 3 bases and J 4 bases, leaving 19 bases between the germline ends. CDR3 region: CASSSGRLQESTEAFF. In nucleotides, the CDR3 is TGCGCCAGCAGCTCCGGAAGATTACAGGAGAGCACTGAAGCTTTCTTT.

The rearrangement links TRBV18 to TRBJ2-7; 9 bases are a match to TRBD1. The CDR3 has 14 amino acids. V was clipped by 3 bases and J by 2 bases; unmatched bases: 2. CDR1 KGHSH and CDR2 LQKENI come from the germline V gene. The CDR3 loop is CASSPGQGAYEQYF. CDR3 nucleotides: TGTGCCAGCTCACCGGGACAGGGCGCCTACGAGCAGTACTTC. The full variable domain, with the rest looked up from reference TRBV18 and TRBJ2-7, is NAGVMQNPRHLVRRRGQEARLRCSPMKGHSHVYWYRQLPEEGLKFMVYLQKENIIDESGMPKERFSAEFPKEGPSILRIQQVVRGDSAAYFCASSPGQGAYEQYFGPGTRLTVT.

Worth noting for this clone: Other DNA sequences within the sample encode an identical CDR3. This chain uses TRBV7-9 with TRBJ2-3; D ambiguous. The CDR3 is made up of 12 amino acids. Germline-derived CDR1 and CDR2 are SEHNR and FQNEAQ (reference sequence). The V end was cut by 5 bases, the J end by 4 bases, with 7 bases between. The CDR3 region is CASSPLSDTQYF. The CDR3 nucleotides are TGTGCCAGCAGCCCCCTTTCAGATACGCAGTATTTT.

The chain uses TRBV28 and TRBJ2-7; 12 nucleotides line up with TRBD1. Germline V lookup: CDR1 MDHEN, CDR2 SYDVKM. With V trimmed by 8 bases and J by 5 bases, 10 bases remained unmatched. The length of the CDR3 is 15 residues. The CDR3 DNA reads TGTGCCAGCGGTTCCGGGACAGGGGGCGTCCACGAGCAGTACTTC. Translated: CASGSGTGGVHEQYF.

The chain is built from TRBV4-1 and TRBJ2-7, with D perhaps TRBD2 (6 bases). Germline loops: CDR1 MGHRA, CDR2 YSYEKL. The CDR3 loop spans 16 amino acids. The V end lost 4 bases, the J end lost 5 bases, and 21 bases lay between the germline ends. The CDR3, as DNA: TGCGCCAGCAGCCCCCCCCCTAGGAGGGGCGGCGACGAGCAGTACTTC. It specifies CASSPPPRRGGDEQYF.

The chain joins TRBV4-1 to TRBJ2-3, with D perhaps TRBD1 or TRBD2 (5 bases each). CDR1 and CDR2 (germline): MGHRA, YSYEKL. Trimming removed 0 bases at V and 7 bases at J, with 17 bases between. The CDR3 is made up of 16 amino acids. This chain's CDR3 is CASSQDPAGSLYTQYF. CDR3 DNA sequence: TGCGCCAGCAGCCAAGATCCGGCAGGGAGTCTATATACGCAGTATTTT.

The V call is TRBV5-1, the J call TRBJ2-3; TRBD2 agrees at 10 bases. CDR3 length equals 15 residues. From germline, CDR1 is SGHRS and CDR2 YFSETQ. V lost 2 bases and J lost 2; bases outside the gene matches: 2. As DNA, the CDR3 is TGCGCCAGCAGCTTTCTAGCGGGAGACACAGATACGCAGTATTTT. Translated, it gives CASSFLAGDTDTQYF.

The chain joins TRBV7-9 to TRBJ2-3; unclear D gene. The CDR3 runs to 15 residues. Germline CDR1 and CDR2: SEHNR and FQNEAQ (reference sequence). Between the trimmed V and J ends, which lost 4 bases and 2 bases, there was a span of 13 bases. In DNA, the CDR3 is TGTGCCAGCAGCTCACGTGGCGGCCTCACAGATACGCAGTATTTT. Its protein product is CASSSRGGLTDTQYF.

V and J are TRBV5-1 and TRBJ2-1, with a tentative D call TRBD2 (6 bases). V dropped 0 bases and J dropped 1 base, with 14 bases sitting between them. Germline CDR1 SGHRS, CDR2 YFSETQ. The CDR3 length is 17 residues. The CDR3 loop is CASSLGPGGPSYNEQFF. The CDR3 nucleotides read TGCGCCAGCAGCTTGGGCCCCGGGGGACCATCCTACAATGAGCAGTTCTTC.

The chain recombines TRBV14 with TRBJ2-1; possible D gene TRBD1, 6 bases. This CDR3 is 18 amino acids long. V was cut by 2 bases and J by 4 bases, with 21 bases left in between. Germline values: CDR1 SGHDN, CDR2 FVKESK. The CDR3 sequence: CASSQLMGRVGGYNEQFF. In nucleotides, the CDR3 is TGTGCCAGCAGCCAACTTATGGGAAGGGTAGGGGGTTACAATGAGCAGTTCTTC.

This chain uses TRBV11-2 with TRBJ1-2, with D possibly being TRBD1 (6 bases). This CDR3 comprises 13 residues. Germline V lookup: CDR1 SGHAT, CDR2 FQNNGV. Trimming removed 1 base at V and 5 bases at J, with 8 bases between. CDR3 nucleotides: TGTGCCAGCAGCTTAGGCCAGGGGTATGGCTACACCTTC. This encodes CASSLGQGYGYTF.

V is TRBV7-8 and J is TRBJ2-3; TRBD1 matches 12 bases. Germline V CDR1 and CDR2: SGHVS, FQNEAQ. V shed 0 bases, J shed 6 bases, and the junction held 10 bases outside the gene matches. CDR3 length: 18 residues. The CDR3 reads CASSLALPGQGAADTQYF. The CDR3 bases are TGTGCCAGCAGCTTAGCGCTTCCGGGACAGGGGGCCGCGGATACGCAGTATTTT.

The rearrangement uses TRBV5-8 and TRBJ2-7; tentative D call: TRBD2 (6 bases). Germline values: CDR1 SGHTS, CDR2 YDEGEE. Deletions cut 2 bases from V and 4 bases from J, with 13 bases between. The CDR3 is 14 residues long. CDR3 region: CASSLGAGGYEQYF. DNA for the CDR3: TGTGCCAGCAGCTTAGGGGCCGGGGGTTACGAGCAGTACTTC.

This sequence joins TRBV5-1 and TRBJ2-7, with D perhaps TRBD1 (6 bases). Trimming shortened V by 4 bases and J by 4 bases, and 9 bases separated the two germline ends. The CDR3 is 12 amino acids. The germline gives CDR1 SGHRS, CDR2 YFSETQ. CDR3 nucleotides: TGCGCCAGCAGCACCGACAGGTACGAGCAGTACTTC. This codes for CASSTDRYEQYF.

The V call is TRBV11-2, the J call TRBJ1-4, with D maybe TRBD1 (6 bases). Germline V gene lookup returns CDR1 SGHAT and CDR2 FQNNGV. This CDR3 spans 14 amino acids. V was cut by 6 bases and J by 3 bases, with 11 bases left in between. CDR3 loop: CASRPGAPNEKLFF. The DNA for the CDR3 is TGTGCCAGCAGACCAGGGGCCCCTAATGAAAAACTGTTTTTT. The complete variable domain, with remaining parts taken from reference TRBV11-2 and TRBJ1-4, reads EAGVAQSPRYKIIEKRQSVAFWCNPISGHATLYWYQQILGQGPKLLIQFQNNGVVDDSQLPKDRFSAERLKGVDSTLKIQPAKLEDSAVYLCASRPGAPNEKLFFGSGTQLSVL.

This sequence joins TRBV6-5 and TRBJ2-5; TRBD1 or TRBD2 may be the D gene (6 bases each). Germline-derived CDR1 and CDR2 are MNHEY and SVGAGI. This CDR3 is 15 amino acids long. V lost 0 bases, J lost 7 bases, and 15 bases lay in between. The CDR3 is CASSYSTGPGVTQYF. The DNA of the CDR3 is TGTGCCAGCAGTTACTCGACAGGTCCGGGGGTGACCCAGTACTTC.